Each of the 30 T cell receptor beta chains below was sequenced from the same sample in a study of beta chain features in type 1 diabetes. Findings and caveats of the study: Type 1 diabetes patients showed a moderate but significant shortening of TCRB CDR3s in all four CD4+ subsets.

Their specific antigens are unknown. Of the isolated RNA, all was reverse transcribed, and so the sequenced material was expressed TCRB transcripts. Sequenced by immunoSEQ multiplex PCR; TCRdb stores in-frame clones only, minus some. The repertoire holds about 370,000 clones, with roughly 9.8% as singletons. The sequencing input was central memory CD4+ T cells from blood. Receptors were obtained from a man younger than 40 with type 1 diabetes.

CDR3 bases: TGCAGCGCGGGGGCAGGGATGACTGAAGCTTTCTTT. Translating gives CSAGAGMTEAFF. The chain has TRBV29-1 and TRBJ1-1; possibly TRBD1 for D (6 bases). V lost 7 bases and J 5 bases, leaving 14 bases between the germline ends. The CDR3 is made up of 12 amino acids. Germline V gives CDR1 SQVTM, CDR2 ANQGSEA.

The V and J genes are TRBV7-2 and TRBJ2-7, with TRBD2 identical over 10 bases. The CDR3 is 15 residues long. Per germline, CDR1 SGHTA and CDR2 FQGNSA. The junction had 6 bases not matched to a gene; V was cut back by 5 bases and J by 2 bases. CDR3 nucleotide sequence: TGTGCCAGCAGCCCAGCGGGAGGGCCGACCTACGAGCAGTACTTC. It codes for CASSPAGGPTYEQYF.

V usage is TRBV9 and J usage is TRBJ2-6; D gene uncertain. The CDR3 runs 16 residues. The ends were cut back, 0 bases at V and 4 bases at J, with 11 bases in the middle. Per germline, CDR1 SGDLS and CDR2 YYNGEE. CDR3 coding DNA: TGTGCCAGCAGCGTAGACAGACCCTCCGGGGCCAACGTCCTGACTTTC. Translation: CASSVDRPSGANVLTF. Complete variable domain (other parts from reference TRBV9 and TRBJ2-6): DSGVTQTPKHLITATGQRVTLRCSPRSGDLSVYWYQQSLDQGLQFLIQYYNGEERAKGNILERFSAQQFPDLHSELNLSSLELGDSALYFCASSVDRPSGANVLTFGAGSRLTVL.

This sequence joins TRBV5-4 and TRBJ2-7; D might be TRBD1 or TRBD2, each matching 5 bases. V lost 0 bases and J lost 1, with 14 bases in between. CDR3 size: 16 residues. Per germline, CDR1 SGHNT and CDR2 YYREEE (reference sequence). CDR3 DNA: TGTGCCAGCAGCTTGGGGGGGTCGGTCCCTTCCTACGAGCAGTACTTC. Translation gives CASSLGGSVPSYEQYF.

This clone was picked up a small number of times. The chain links TRBV5-1 to TRBJ1-4, with D unresolved. Germline-derived CDR1 and CDR2 are SGHRS and YFSETQ. Between the trimmed V and J ends, which lost 4 bases and 0 bases, there was a span of 7 bases. This CDR3 region has 14 residues. This chain's CDR3 is CASSRDPTNEKLFF. The CDR3 DNA follows: TGCGCCAGCAGCAGAGACCCAACTAATGAAAAACTGTTTTTT.

The J gene is TRBJ2-7, the V gene TRBV7-9, with 8 bases aligning to TRBD1. Per the germline V gene, CDR1 is SEHNR and CDR2 is FQNEAQ (reference sequence). Trimming at V came to 0 bases and at J to 2 bases, leaving 9 bases not matched to a gene. This CDR3 has 17 amino acids. The DNA for the CDR3 is TGTGCCAGCAGCTTAGCGGGCCGGGACAGGTTAGCCTACGAGCAGTACTTC. Translation gives CASSLAGRDRLAYEQYF. Full variable domain (missing parts from reference TRBV7-9 and TRBJ2-7): DTGVSQNPRHKITKRGQNVTFRCDPISEHNRLYWYRQTLGQGPEFLTYFQNEAQLEKSRLLSDRFSAERPKGSFSTLEIQRTEQGDSAMYLCASSLAGRDRLAYEQYFGPGTRLTVT.

J is TRBJ2-1 and V is TRBV11-2, with D tentatively TRBD1 (5 bases). Germline assignment: CDR1 SGHAT and CDR2 FQNNGV. The V and J ends lost 5 bases and 5 bases respectively, with 16 bases between them. This CDR3 has 15 residues. For the CDR3, the DNA is TGTGCCAGCAGCCCAGACCGATTAGGGGACAATGAGCAGTTCTTC. Translated: CASSPDRLGDNEQFF.

This clone was seen more than once but under ten times. CDR3 DNA sequence: TGTGCCAGCAGTGAATACAGGGATACGCAGTATTTT. It specifies CASSEYRDTQYF. The chain recombines TRBV6-1 with TRBJ2-3; tentative D call: TRBD1 (5 bases). The CDR3 loop spans 12 amino acids. V dropped 2 bases and J dropped 6 bases, with 6 bases sitting between them. Germline assignment: CDR1 MNHNS and CDR2 SASEGT.

The chain joins TRBV7-3 to TRBJ2-1; 7 bases match TRBD2. The CDR3 is 16 residues long. From germline, CDR1 is SGHTA and CDR2 FQGTGA. Trimming at V came to 3 bases and at J to 0 bases, leaving 5 bases not matched to a gene. CDR3 coding DNA: TGTGCCAGCAGCTTGAGCGGGATGGGCTCCTACAATGAGCAGTTCTTC. It codes for CASSLSGMGSYNEQFF.

This clone showed up just a few times. This chain connects TRBV7-2 to TRBJ2-7; 10 bases align to TRBD2. The V segment lost 4 bases and the J segment 4 bases; nucleotides outside the gene matches: 7. The CDR3 totals 15 residues. Germline CDR1 is SGHTA and CDR2 is FQGNSA. The CDR3 DNA reads as TGTGCCAGCAGCTCGGATGGGACTAGCGCATACGAGCAGTACTTC. It is translated as CASSSDGTSAYEQYF.

The genes are TRBV7-2 and TRBJ1-4; TRBD1 matches 8 bases. CDR1 is SGHTA and CDR2 is FQGNSA in the germline V gene. The CDR3 runs 15 residues. Trimming at V came to 4 bases and at J to 5 bases, leaving 6 bases not matched to a gene. CDR3 region: CASSSYRDRNEKLFF. CDR3 sequence (DNA): TGTGCCAGCAGCTCATACCGGGACAGGAATGAAAAACTGTTTTTT.

The sample holds a few counts of this clone. The chain uses TRBV27 and TRBJ2-7; the match to TRBD1 covers 9 bases. J was trimmed by 4 bases and V by 5 bases; bases with no gene match: 9. Germline lookup yields CDR1 MNHEY and CDR2 SMNVEV (reference sequence). The CDR3 is made up of 15 amino acids. The CDR3 DNA reads TGTGCCAGCAGTGGACCCGGGACAGGGACTTACGAGCAGTACTTC. This translates into CASSGPGTGTYEQYF.

This clone was counted only a few times. The chain uses TRBV9 and TRBJ2-7; tentative D call: TRBD2 (6 bases). The germline V gene has CDR1 SGDLS and CDR2 YYNGEE. The CDR3 runs 13 residues. Trimming pared 0 bases from V and 3 bases from J, leaving 7 bases between. The CDR3 reads CASSVGRDYEQYF. The CDR3 nucleotides are TGTGCCAGCAGCGTAGGGCGGGACTACGAGCAGTACTTC.

This clone was seen a few times. The rearrangement joins TRBV5-6 to TRBJ2-2; TRBD1 aligns across 9 bases. With V trimmed by 4 bases and J by 1 base, 2 bases remained unmatched. There are 15 residues in the CDR3. The germline V gene encodes CDR1 SGHDT and CDR2 YYEEEE. Written as DNA, the CDR3 is TGTGCCAGCAGCACGACAGGGGGGAACACCGGGGAGCTGTTTTTT. Encoded protein: CASSTTGGNTGELFF. The whole variable domain, remainder taken from reference TRBV5-6 and TRBJ2-2, is DAGVTQSPTHLIKTRGQQVTLRCSPKSGHDTVSWYQQALGQGPQFIFQYYEEEERQRGNFPDRFSGHQFPNYSSELNVNALLLGDSALYLCASSTTGGNTGELFFGEGSRLTVL.

The rearrangement links TRBV19 to TRBJ1-5; D might be TRBD1 (6 bases). This CDR3 spans 14 amino acids. The germline gives CDR1 LNHDA, CDR2 SQIVND (reference sequence). Trimming shortened V by 4 bases and J by 3 bases, and 10 bases separated the two germline ends. The chain's CDR3 is CASSKQGDNQPQHF. The CDR3 bases are TGTGCCAGTAGTAAACAGGGAGACAATCAGCCCCAGCATTTT.

This sequence joins TRBV6-5 and TRBJ1-2; 8 positions agree with TRBD1. The CDR3 is made up of 14 amino acids. With V trimmed by 5 bases and J by 4 bases, 6 bases remained unmatched. Germline V CDR1 and CDR2: MNHEY, SVGAGI. The CDR3 protein is CASSQDRAPYGYTF. The CDR3 DNA is TGTGCCAGCAGTCAGGACAGGGCCCCCTATGGCTACACCTTC.

This clone has more than one count but fewer than ten. The V and J genes are TRBV4-1 and TRBJ2-5, with D perhaps being TRBD1 or TRBD2 (6 bases each). CDR1 is MGHRA, CDR2 YSYEKL, per germline. With 0 bases removed from V and 1 base from J, the gap between germline ends came to 21 bases. The length of the CDR3 is 19 residues. Written as DNA, the CDR3 is TGCGCCAGCAGCCAAGATGGGGGATGGGGGCGGGGACTCCAAGAGACCCAGTACTTC. This gives the protein CASSQDGGWGRGLQETQYF.

In its sample, this clone was seen a few times. This rearrangement joins TRBV6-5 to TRBJ1-2; 8 nucleotides line up with TRBD1. V trimming: 7 bases; J trimming: 0 bases; junction bases outside the gene matches: 4. The CDR3 contains 14 residues. Germline CDR1 and CDR2: MNHEY and SVGAGI. DNA for the CDR3: TGTGCCAGCAAAAAGGACAGGGCTAACTATGGCTACACCTTC. This codes for CASKKDRANYGYTF.

The J gene is TRBJ2-2, the V gene TRBV7-3; D perhaps matches TRBD1 (6 bases). V was trimmed by 5 bases and J by 2 bases, leaving 12 bases between them. The CDR3 runs to 15 residues. Per germline, CDR1 SGHTA and CDR2 FQGTGA. The DNA for the CDR3 is TGTGCCAGCAGCGATCCACAGGGAAACACCGGGGAGCTGTTTTTT. Translating gives CASSDPQGNTGELFF.

This chain links TRBV7-9 with TRBJ1-1, with D possibly TRBD1 on 6 matching bases. The germline V and J ends were trimmed by 9 bases and 1 base, with 15 bases remaining between them. CDR1 and CDR2 from the germline V gene are SEHNR and FQNEAQ (reference sequence). This CDR3 is built from 14 residues. CDR3 nucleotide sequence: TGTGCCAGTGAACCGGGACATCGGAACACTGAAGCTTTCTTT. It codes for CASEPGHRNTEAFF.

This clone appeared many times. The chain carries TRBV19 and TRBJ2-1; no firm D call. The CDR3 has 15 residues. Trimming removed 3 bases at V and 3 bases at J, with 12 bases between. CDR1 and CDR2 (germline): LNHDA, SQIVND (reference sequence). The CDR3 nucleotides are TGTGCCAGTAGTATCCCGGGCCCAGGCTACAATGAGCAGTTCTTC. Its protein is CASSIPGPGYNEQFF.

The table lists this clone with a few counts. The chain joins TRBV20-1 to TRBJ1-1, with D hard to call. There are 11 residues in the CDR3. The ends were cut back, 2 bases at V and 3 bases at J, with 4 bases in the middle. Germline V gives CDR1 DFQATT, CDR2 SNEGSKA (reference sequence). The CDR3 loop reads CSARQDTEAFF. CDR3 coding DNA: TGCAGTGCTAGACAGGACACTGAAGCTTTCTTT.

There are a few counts of this clone. This chain connects TRBV6-1 to TRBJ2-5; D unclear. The V end was cut by 5 bases, the J end by 4 bases, with 11 bases between. The CDR3 sequence is 13 residues long. Germline lookup yields CDR1 MNHNS and CDR2 SASEGT. The CDR3 reads CASSKVEGETQYF. The CDR3 nucleotides are TGTGCCAGCAGTAAGGTCGAAGGAGAGACCCAGTACTTC.

There are many counts of this clone. The chain joins TRBV19 to TRBJ2-2, with 8 bases lining up with TRBD1. Trimming at V came to 3 bases and at J to 0 bases, leaving 3 bases not matched to a gene. This CDR3 contains 16 residues. Germline loops: CDR1 LNHDA, CDR2 SQIVND (reference sequence). This CDR3 reads CASSIQGAANTGELFF. CDR3 bases: TGTGCCAGTAGTATCCAGGGGGCAGCGAACACCGGGGAGCTGTTTTTT.

The V and J genes are TRBV19 and TRBJ2-5; the D gene is possibly TRBD1 (6 bases). The CDR3 loop spans 17 amino acids. In germline, CDR1 is LNHDA, CDR2 SQIVND (reference sequence). V was clipped by 1 base and J by 5 bases, with 20 bases between them. CDR3 region: CASSIAGTSDPRETQYF. CDR3 nucleotide sequence: TGTGCCAGTAGTATAGCCGGGACATCGGACCCCCGGGAGACCCAGTACTTC.

This clone was observed a few times. The chain has TRBV7-2 and TRBJ2-1; 9 bases fit TRBD2. With V trimmed by 2 bases and J by 7 bases, 9 bases remained unmatched. The CDR3 extends over 16 amino acids. Germline V gene data show CDR1 as SGHTA and CDR2 as FQGNSA. This CDR3 reads CASSLSPSGIRNEQFF. Written as DNA, the CDR3 is TGTGCCAGCAGCTTAAGTCCTAGCGGGATTAGGAATGAGCAGTTCTTC.

Only a few counts were recorded for this clone. The rearrangement uses TRBV6-5 and TRBJ1-1; D unclear. CDR3 length equals 12 residues. The germline gives CDR1 MNHEY, CDR2 SVGAGI. Trimming took off 10 bases at V and 3 bases at J, with 12 bases between the two ends. The CDR3 spells CAIRNRDTEAFF. For the CDR3, the DNA is TGTGCCATCAGGAACCGCGACACTGAAGCTTTCTTT.

This clone was seen more than once but under ten times. This chain uses TRBV7-9 with TRBJ1-1; 7 bases line up with TRBD1. V lost 5 bases to trimming and J lost 6 bases; unmatched junction nucleotides: 9. The CDR3 runs to 14 residues. The germline CDR1 and CDR2 sequences are SEHNR and FQNEAQ (reference sequence). CDR3 nucleotides: TGTGCCAGCAGCCCCGACAGGGTTCGCCCTGAAGCTTTCTTT. It yields the protein CASSPDRVRPEAFF.

There are a few counts of this clone. The CDR3 region is CASSPTGGWGNQPQHF. In nucleotides, the CDR3 is TGTGCCAGCTCACCTACAGGGGGCTGGGGCAATCAGCCCCAGCATTTT. This chain uses TRBV18 with TRBJ1-5; 9 bases fit TRBD1. The CDR3 sequence is 16 residues long. Trimming at V came to 3 bases and at J to 2 bases, leaving 5 bases not matched to a gene. Per the germline V gene, CDR1 is KGHSH and CDR2 is LQKENI.

This clone was observed a few times. The chain uses TRBV18 and TRBJ2-7, with 7 bases fitting TRBD2. With 10 bases clipped from V and 1 base from J, the junction kept 10 bases outside the gene matches. Germline V lookup: CDR1 KGHSH, CDR2 LQKENI. This CDR3 has 14 residues. For the CDR3, the DNA is TGTGCCACCCAACGGGCTAGCGGTTCCTACGAGCAGTACTTC. Protein product: CATQRASGSYEQYF.